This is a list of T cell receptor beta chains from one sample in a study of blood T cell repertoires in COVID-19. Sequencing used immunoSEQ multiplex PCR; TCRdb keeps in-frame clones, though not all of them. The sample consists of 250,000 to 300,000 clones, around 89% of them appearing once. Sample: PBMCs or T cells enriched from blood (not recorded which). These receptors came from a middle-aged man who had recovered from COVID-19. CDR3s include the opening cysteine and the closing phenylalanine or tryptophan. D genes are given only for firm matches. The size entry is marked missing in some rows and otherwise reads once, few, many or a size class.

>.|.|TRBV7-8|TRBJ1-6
CASSARTGNRYNSPLHF
TGTGCCAGCAGCGCAAGAACAGGGAACAGATATAATTCACCCCTCCACTTT
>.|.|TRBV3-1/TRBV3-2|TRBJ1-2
CASSKQINYGYTF
TGTGCCAGCAGCAAACAGATTAACTATGGCTACACCTTC
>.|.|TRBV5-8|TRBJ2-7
CASSRLGGAVHEQYF
TGTGCCAGCAGCCGGTTAGGGGGGGCAGTTCACGAGCAGTACTTC
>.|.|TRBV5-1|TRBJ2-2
CASSLVPGVPGELFF
TGCGCCAGCAGCTTGGTCCCAGGGGTACCCGGGGAGCTGTTTTTT
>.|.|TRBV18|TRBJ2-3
CASSPPRGSADTQYF
TGTGCCAGCTCACCACCGAGGGGGTCGGCAGATACGCAGTATTTT
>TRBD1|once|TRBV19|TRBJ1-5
CASSTYFPGGIQPQHF
TGTGCCAGTAGTACTTATTTCCCAGGGGGCATTCAGCCCCAGCATTTT
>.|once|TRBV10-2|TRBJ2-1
CASKLESEQFF
TGCGCCAGTAAGTTGGAGTCTGAGCAGTTCTTC
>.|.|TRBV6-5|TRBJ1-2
CASSSMAELDYGYTF
TGTGCCAGCAGTAGCATGGCGGAGCTTGACTATGGCTACACCTTC
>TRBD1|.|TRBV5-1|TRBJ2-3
CASSLVPPTGDRTDTQYF
TGCGCCAGCAGCTTGGTACCCCCGACAGGGGATAGAACAGATACGCAGTATTTT
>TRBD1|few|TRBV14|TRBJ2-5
CASSHPPVWGTGILAGWYQETQYF
TGTGCCAGCAGCCACCCCCCGGTGTGGGGGACAGGAATACTTGCGGGCTGGTACCAAGAGACCCAGTACTTC
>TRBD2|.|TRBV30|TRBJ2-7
CAWRRPRAGRAGEQYF
TGTGCCTGGAGGAGACCGCGGGCCGGGAGGGCCGGAGAGCAGTACTTC
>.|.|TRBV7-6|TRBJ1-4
CASSLEPGFNEKLFF
TGTGCCAGCAGCTTAGAACCAGGGTTTAATGAAAAACTGTTTTTT
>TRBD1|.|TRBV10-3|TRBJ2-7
CAISRTGETYEQYF
TGTGCCATCAGTAGGACAGGGGAAACCTACGAGCAGTACTTC
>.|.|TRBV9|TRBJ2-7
CASEGDSYEQYF
TGTGCCAGCGAGGGGGACTCCTACGAGCAGTACTTC
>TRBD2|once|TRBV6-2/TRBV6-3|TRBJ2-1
CASSSQGRLAALAGEQFF
TGTGCCAGCAGCTCTCAAGGAAGGCTAGCGGCCCTAGCGGGTGAGCAGTTCTTC
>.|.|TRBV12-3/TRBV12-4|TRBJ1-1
CASSLAGRAEAFF
TGTGCCAGCAGTTTAGCTGGGAGGGCTGAAGCTTTCTTT
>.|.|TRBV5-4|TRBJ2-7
CASSLAGTVYEQYF
TGTGCCAGCAGCTTGGCGGGAACGGTTTACGAGCAGTACTTC
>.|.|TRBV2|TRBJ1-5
CASSPTGSQPQHF
TGTGCCAGCAGTCCGACAGGATCTCAGCCCCAGCATTTT
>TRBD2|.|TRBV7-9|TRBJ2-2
CASSLETSVNTGELFF
TGTGCCAGCAGCTTAGAGACTAGCGTTAACACCGGGGAGCTGTTTTTT
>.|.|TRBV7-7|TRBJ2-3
CASSPVTDTQYF
TGTGCCAGCAGCCCCGTCACAGATACGCAGTATTTT
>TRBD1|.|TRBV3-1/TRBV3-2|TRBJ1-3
CASSQGPTGGSGNTIYF
TGTGCCAGCAGCCAAGGTCCCACAGGGGGCTCTGGAAACACCATATATTTT
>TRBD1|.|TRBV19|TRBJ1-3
CASSSTGVPGNTIYF
TGTGCCAGTAGTTCGACAGGGGTTCCTGGAAACACCATATATTTT
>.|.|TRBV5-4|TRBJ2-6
CASSLAVGGSGANVLTF
TGTGCCAGCAGCTTGGCGGTAGGCGGGTCTGGGGCCAACGTCCTGACTTTC
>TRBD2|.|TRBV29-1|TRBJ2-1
CSVSGGTYNEQFF
TGCAGCGTTAGCGGGGGGACCTACAATGAGCAGTTCTTC
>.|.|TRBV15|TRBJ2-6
CATSREQASGANVLTF
TGTGCCACCAGCAGAGAACAGGCCTCTGGGGCCAACGTCCTGACTTTC
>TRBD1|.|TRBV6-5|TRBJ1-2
CASSYRTGGDGYTF
TGTGCCAGCAGTTACCGTACAGGGGGAGATGGCTACACCTTC
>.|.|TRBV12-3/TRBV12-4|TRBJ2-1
CASRLWEHYEQFF
TGTGCCAGCAGGTTGTGGGAGCACTATGAGCAGTTCTTC
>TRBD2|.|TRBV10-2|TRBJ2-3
CASRLAGKDTQYF
TGCGCCAGCAGACTAGCGGGAAAAGATACGCAGTATTTT
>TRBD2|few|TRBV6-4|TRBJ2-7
CASSRLAGGTYEQYF
TGTGCCAGCAGTCGACTAGCGGGAGGGACCTACGAGCAGTACTTC
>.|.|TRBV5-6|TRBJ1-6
CASSLRSGNSPLHF
TGTGCCAGCAGCTTGAGGTCAGGGAATTCACCCCTCCACTTT
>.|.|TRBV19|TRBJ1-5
CASSIDRENQPQHF
TGTGCCAGTAGTATAGACCGGGAAAATCAGCCCCAGCATTTT
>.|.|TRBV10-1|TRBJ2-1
CASSELADSYNEQFF
TGCGCCAGCAGTGAGCTGGCGGACTCCTACAATGAGCAGTTCTTC
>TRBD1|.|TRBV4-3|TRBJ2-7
CASSQETGLVEQYF
TGCGCCAGCAGCCAAGAGACAGGGCTAGTCGAGCAGTACTTC
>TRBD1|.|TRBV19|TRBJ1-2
CASSALTGTGAYGYTF
TGTGCCAGTAGTGCGTTAACCGGGACAGGGGCCTATGGCTACACCTTC
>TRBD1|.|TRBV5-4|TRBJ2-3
CASSPDRGRIDTQYF
TGTGCCAGCAGCCCCGACAGGGGGCGGATAGATACGCAGTATTTT
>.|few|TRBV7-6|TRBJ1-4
CASSLGSNEKLFF
TGTGCCAGCAGCCTCGGGTCTAATGAAAAACTGTTTTTT
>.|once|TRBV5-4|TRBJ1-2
CASSPITGILGYGYTF
TGTGCCAGCAGCCCGATCACAGGGATTCTTGGGTATGGCTACACCTTC
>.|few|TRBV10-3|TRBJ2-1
CAISGADRGGTGWGEQFF
TGTGCCATCAGCGGGGCCGATCGCGGGGGCACGGGGTGGGGTGAGCAGTTCTTC
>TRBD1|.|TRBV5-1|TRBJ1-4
CASSRGQSNEKLFF
TGCGCCAGCAGCCGGGGACAGTCAAATGAAAAACTGTTTTTT
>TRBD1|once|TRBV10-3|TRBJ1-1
CAISQGDGNTEAFF
TGTGCCATCAGCCAGGGGGACGGGAACACTGAAGCTTTCTTT
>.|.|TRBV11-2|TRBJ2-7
CASSLFGGRYEQYF
TGTGCCAGCAGCTTATTTGGTGGCAGGTACGAGCAGTACTTC
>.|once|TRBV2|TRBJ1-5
CASSVQRNQPQHF
TGTGCCAGCAGTGTTCAGCGTAATCAGCCCCAGCATTTT